This T cell receptor beta chain was identified during a study of blood T cells in healthy people across ages. V was shortened by 4 bases and J by 5 bases, with 17 bases between the two germline ends. Germline-derived CDR1 and CDR2 are SGHRS and YFSETQ. This CDR3 comprises 15 residues. Then a second PCR, running roughly 6 to 11 cycles, was carried out with a sample-barcoded 5' primer and a J-beta primer mix. TCRdb passed the 5' RACE reads through MiXCR, listing each CDR3 protein once. The sample contains 1.5 million to 2 million distinct CDR3 sequences, about 31% of which appear only once. This sequence originates from a woman aged 30 to 39 in good health. What was sequenced was blood. This sequence joins TRBV5-1 and TRBJ2-3, with D possibly matching TRBD2 (6 bases). The CDR3 here is CASSPSTIGGDTQYF. CDR3 in DNA: TGCGCCAGCAGCCCGTCGACTATCGGGGGAGATACGCAGTATTTT.